What follows are 21 T cell receptor beta chains derived from one specimen sequenced in a study of shared clonotypes between healthy human individuals. Using immunoSEQ multiplex PCR, the repertoire was profiled, and TCRdb retains in-frame clones only, with some absent. Altogether 2,500,000 or so clones are present, around 92% being singletons, with the ten largest covering more than 0.35%. The sequencing input was naive CD4+ T cells from PBMCs. The subset denotes: CD45RA+ positively selected. All receptors derive from a man aged 18 to 29 in good health. Some clones in this sample may be carry-over from other donors' samples.

Here the CDR3 DNA reads TGTGCCAGCAGCTTCTCTTTCGGGGAGACCCAGTACTTC. This sequence encodes CASSFSFGETQYF. The chain joins TRBV7-2 to TRBJ2-5; D is ambiguous. Between the trimmed V and J ends, which lost 3 bases and 5 bases, there was a span of 10 bases. The CDR3 has 13 residues. Germline CDR1 SGHTA, CDR2 FQGNSA.

The V and J genes are TRBV5-1 and TRBJ2-2, with 10 positions matching TRBD2. Germline CDR1 reads SGHRS; CDR2 reads YFSETQ. The CDR3 covers 16 residues. Germline trimming cut 6 bases from V and 0 bases from J; bases unmatched to any gene: 5. The CDR3 nucleotides read TGCGCCAGCAACGTTGGACTAGCGGCGAACACCGGGGAGCTGTTTTTT. Protein sequence: CASNVGLAANTGELFF.

With regard to this clone: The same CDR3 can be traced to other DNA sequences in this sample. The chain combines TRBV5-1 with TRBJ2-5, with D unclear. Germline V gives CDR1 SGHRS, CDR2 YFSETQ. The length of the CDR3 is 14 residues. Trimming cost V 0 bases and J 0 bases, with 6 bases left between them. In nucleotides, the CDR3 is TGCGCCAGCAGCTTGGTGGCCGACCAAGAGACCCAGTACTTC. Amino acid sequence: CASSLVADQETQYF.

V is TRBV5-1 and J is TRBJ2-1; D might be TRBD2 (6 bases). This CDR3 is built from 19 residues. The germline CDR1 and CDR2 sequences are SGHRS and YFSETQ. V was pared by 5 bases and J by 3 bases, with 27 bases between. In DNA, the CDR3 is TGCGCCAGCAGGACGGGCGGGACGGACTCAAGGGTCATCTACAATGAGCAGTTCTTC. This sequence encodes CASRTGGTDSRVIYNEQFF.

CDR3 amino acids: CASSFLAGTNQPQHF. DNA of the CDR3: TGTGCCAGCAGCTTCCTGGCAGGGACCAATCAGCCCCAGCATTTT. The V call is TRBV11-2, the J call TRBJ1-5, with D possibly matching TRBD1 (5 bases). This CDR3 spans 15 amino acids. V was cut by 3 bases and J by 3 bases, with 12 bases left in between. CDR1 SGHAT and CDR2 FQNNGV come from the germline V gene.

The DNA of the CDR3 is TGCGCCAGCAGAAGGGGGGAGGATCAGCCCCAGCATTTT. Protein product: CASRRGEDQPQHF. The V call is TRBV4-1, the J call TRBJ1-5, with a tentative D call TRBD1 (6 bases). The germline CDR1 and CDR2 sequences are MGHRA and YSYEKL. Trimming removed 6 bases from V and 5 bases from J, with 11 bases in between. The CDR3 sequence is 13 residues long.

The chain recombines TRBV9 with TRBJ2-2; D unclear. V gave up 4 bases and J gave up 1 base, with 8 bases separating them. The V gene's germline CDR1 is SGDLS and CDR2 YYNGEE. There are 14 residues in the CDR3. The DNA of the CDR3 is TGTGCCAGCAGCCCCGGCCGGAACACCGGGGAGCTGTTTTTT. As protein: CASSPGRNTGELFF.

The chain carries TRBV6-1 and TRBJ1-1; D unresolved. The CDR3 contains 15 residues. Germline V CDR1 and CDR2: MNHNS, SASEGT. V was clipped by 2 bases and J by 0 bases, with 10 bases between them. The CDR3 region has the DNA TGTGCCAGCAGTGAACGGGCCCGGGTGAACACTGAAGCTTTCTTT. Protein: CASSERARVNTEAFF.

J is TRBJ1-2 and V is TRBV5-4; possibly TRBD1 for D (5 bases). Per germline, CDR1 SGHNT and CDR2 YYREEE (reference sequence). Trimming took 4 bases from V and 8 from J, leaving 15 bases between them. The CDR3 consists of 13 residues. For the CDR3, the DNA is TGTGCCAGCAGCCCGCGGGGGGGAGGAGGCTACACCTTC. Translation: CASSPRGGGGYTF.

Note on this clone: At the DNA level, this CDR3 is encoded by other sequences in the same sample as well. This sequence joins TRBV4-1 and TRBJ1-5, with D perhaps TRBD1 (6 bases). Germline V gives CDR1 MGHRA, CDR2 YSYEKL. Between the trimmed V and J ends, which lost 1 base and 2 bases, there was a span of 6 bases. The length of the CDR3 is 14 residues. The CDR3 DNA follows: TGCGCCAGCAGCCAAGCAGGGGGCAATCAGCCCCAGCATTTT. The encoded protein is CASSQAGGNQPQHF.

This clone was seen once. V is TRBV28 and J is TRBJ1-1, with TRBD1 as a possible D gene (5 bases). CDR1 MDHEN and CDR2 SYDVKM come from the germline V gene. V lost 4 bases to trimming and J lost 2 bases, with 17 bases between them. This CDR3 comprises 16 residues. CDR3 residues: CASSSIWTPLNTEAFF. The CDR3, as DNA: TGTGCCAGCAGTTCCATTTGGACACCTCTTAACACTGAAGCTTTCTTT.

This clone came up once. The chain uses TRBV30 and TRBJ1-5, with no clear D. The CDR3 covers 13 residues. Trimming removed 1 base at V and 7 bases at J, with 11 bases between. CDR1 and CDR2 from the germline V gene are GTSNPN and SVGIG (reference sequence). Written as DNA, the CDR3 is TGTGCCTGGAGTGACGGGGAACGACAGCCCCAGCATTTT. Translation: CAWSDGERQPQHF.

This clone appeared a single time. The gene calls are TRBV28 and TRBJ2-5; possibly TRBD2 for D (6 bases). This CDR3 has 15 amino acids. V lost 4 bases to trimming and J lost 5 bases, with 17 bases between them. Germline CDR1 MDHEN, CDR2 SYDVKM. The CDR3 protein is CASSSSASGGETQYF. The CDR3 bases are TGTGCCAGCAGTTCTAGCGCGAGCGGTGGTGAGACCCAGTACTTC.

V and J are TRBV7-9 and TRBJ2-2; 8 bases map to TRBD2. The CDR3 spans 18 residues. The trim removed 8 bases at V and 6 bases at J, leaving 20 bases unmatched. Germline loops: CDR1 SEHNR, CDR2 FQNEAQ (reference sequence). The CDR3 sequence is CASATVVTSGPPPGELFF. CDR3 bases: TGTGCCAGCGCTACGGTGGTAACTAGCGGACCGCCCCCCGGGGAGCTGTTTTTT.

The chain employs TRBV7-9 and TRBJ1-1; D unresolved. The germline V gene has CDR1 SEHNR and CDR2 FQNEAQ (reference sequence). V dropped 5 bases and J dropped 4 bases, with 20 bases sitting between them. The CDR3 sequence is 16 residues long. CDR3 coding DNA: TGTGCCAGCAGCCCGGTCTCGGTATGGGGTATCACTGAAGCTTTCTTT. This gives the protein CASSPVSVWGITEAFF.

The chain joins TRBV5-1 to TRBJ1-2; D gene unclear. Trimming left V 1 base short and J 0 bases short, with 7 bases between. This CDR3 contains 14 residues. Germline-derived CDR1 and CDR2 are SGHRS and YFSETQ. This chain's CDR3 is CASSLNGPNYGYTF. CDR3 DNA: TGCGCCAGCAGCTTGAATGGGCCTAACTATGGCTACACCTTC.

The chain carries TRBV6-5 and TRBJ1-2, with D perhaps matching TRBD1 (6 bases). Per germline, CDR1 MNHEY and CDR2 SVGAGI. There are 13 residues in the CDR3. V was cut by 6 bases and J by 7 bases, with 15 bases left in between. CDR3: CASSATGSPGYTF. CDR3 nucleotide sequence: TGTGCCAGCAGCGCAACAGGGTCCCCTGGCTACACCTTC.

Details on this clone: The identical CDR3 is also encoded by other nucleotide sequences in the sample. The chain joins TRBV29-1 to TRBJ1-1, with a possible D match to TRBD1 (6 bases). V gave up 3 bases and J gave up 0 bases, with 8 bases separating them. This CDR3 has 13 amino acids. CDR1 is SQVTM, CDR2 ANQGSEA, per germline. CDR3 protein: CSVDQGMNTEAFF. In DNA form, the CDR3 reads TGCAGCGTTGACCAGGGGATGAACACTGAAGCTTTCTTT.

This chain connects TRBV7-2 to TRBJ2-4; 13 positions match TRBD2. CDR1 and CDR2 (germline): SGHTA, FQGNSA. V trimming: 5 bases; J trimming: 3 bases; junction bases outside the gene matches: 7. CDR3 length: 17 residues. The CDR3 DNA reads as TGTGCCAGCAGCAAGGGACTAGCGGGAAACTTCAAAAACATTCAGTACTTC. Translation: CASSKGLAGNFKNIQYF.

The chain recombines TRBV6-6 with TRBJ2-1; D may be TRBD2 (5 bases). V was trimmed by 4 bases and J by 4 bases, leaving 14 bases between them. CDR1 MNHNY and CDR2 SVGAGI come from the germline V gene (reference sequence). The CDR3 covers 15 residues. CDR3 region: CASSLGPGLYNEQFF. Here the CDR3 DNA reads TGTGCCAGCAGTTTAGGTCCGGGATTATACAATGAGCAGTTCTTC.

J is TRBJ1-4 and V is TRBV6-5, with TRBD1 as a possible D gene (5 bases). The V and J ends lost 6 bases and 7 bases respectively, with 15 bases between them. The CDR3 covers 14 residues. CDR1 is MNHEY and CDR2 is SVGAGI in the germline V gene. The CDR3 protein is CASSRQGLTEKLFF. The CDR3 DNA sequence: TGTGCCAGCAGCCGGCAGGGTCTGACTGAAAAACTGTTTTTT.